These T cell receptor beta chains were read from a single sample in a study of tumor-infiltrating lymphocytes in primary liver carcinoma. Each CDR3 protein is one row after TCRdb ran MiXCR on the multiplex PCR reads. The data show more than 150,000 distinct CDR3 sequences, over 50% seen once. What was sequenced was peripheral blood. The origin of the receptors is a man between 40 and 49 years old with primary liver carcinoma and hepatitis B virus infection. Both conserved end residues are part of each CDR3. A D gene is named only where the DNA matches it firmly. Clone size is given for some rows only: seen once, a few or many times, or a class if the clone is expanded.

V,size,D,CDR3
TRBV29-1,many,TRBD1,CSLGQGDPQYF
TRBV30,.,.,CAWSPRDYEQYF
TRBV29-1,few,.,CSVEVPQNTDTQYF
TRBV11-2,few,.,CVSSPQLVDEQFF
TRBV11-2,.,TRBD2,CASSLESGRGFQDTQYF
TRBV11-1,.,.,CASSLRTNGNVQFF
TRBV5-4,once,TRBD1,CASSSGQGAEGTQYF
TRBV12-3/TRBV12-4,few,.,CASSLDGGGLNEQFF
TRBV5-4,.,TRBD1,CASSFLQGAGSTEAFF
TRBV30,.,TRBD1,CAWGQGLGQETQYF
TRBV6-1,.,.,CASRAFINQPQHF
TRBV28,.,.,CASSLSTGEPFF
TRBV12-3/TRBV12-4,.,TRBD2,CASRVTSESDTQYF
TRBV4-1,few,.,CASSRGENSNQPQHF
TRBV5-6,.,.,CASSRGTTDTQYF
TRBV6-5,.,.,CDAAEEGTLRGAGGYTF
TRBV12-3/TRBV12-4,.,.,CASSLRALLGAKNIQYF
TRBV11-2,.,.,CTSNLGGAYEQYF
TRBV7-9,few,.,CASSSLYTQYF
TRBV29-1,few,.,CSALRDANEKLFF
TRBV28,.,.,CASTPVEGSYEQYF
TRBV6-2/TRBV6-3,.,TRBD1,CASRGGGTDTQYF
TRBV10-2,.,.,CTSSESSASNEKLFF
TRBV29-1,few,TRBD1,CSAGTGAGEAFF
TRBV11-2,.,.,CTSSPGGYKQYF
TRBV4-1,.,.,CASSQELSSGREQYF
TRBV7-9,.,.,CASRAGVTNYGYTF
TRBV28,.,.,CASMRRQFPATNEKLFF
TRBV21-1,.,.,CASSKSWCNEQFF
TRBV12-3/TRBV12-4,.,.,CASTPGAGNNQPQHF
TRBV4-1,few,TRBD1,CASSQVPGTGGPRVQFF
TRBV10-3,.,.,CAASQFGTGDEQFF
TRBV28,.,.,CASSFGPAIQPQHF
TRBV6-6,few,.,CASSYGRETQYF
TRBV13,.,.,CASISQGVSTGELFF
TRBV29-1,many,.,CSVFQVGTEAFF
TRBV29-1,.,.,CSQNPPGAYEQHF
TRBV11-2,.,.,CASRPQGGYTDTQYF
TRBV5-1,.,TRBD2,CASSLLAASGVYNEHFF
TRBV5-4,.,.,CASSPHRRVNTEAFF
TRBV11-2,once,.,CASSWPGLEQFF
TRBV6-6,.,.,CASSPWGDSYEQYF
TRBV6-1,.,.,CASSDGSSFYEQYF
TRBV11-2,.,TRBD2,CASSNRYSGLAGRGDTQYF
TRBV30,.,TRBD1,CAGKTGGWTGELVF
TRBV29-1,many,.,CSVPRLDLQETQYF
TRBV5-6,.,.,CASSPRLWRTKLSYEQYF
TRBV5-5,.,TRBD1,CASSPGTGSYGYTF
TRBV6-6,many,TRBD2,CASSPLAGENTGELFF
TRBV30,.,TRBD2,CAWSVTSGSYEQYF
TRBV6-6,few,.,CASSYDRSSGNTIYF
TRBV6-2/TRBV6-3,.,.,CASSYRDGSSYEQYF
TRBV6-5,few,TRBD2,CASSSVAGVADYEQYF
TRBV11-3,many,.,CASSPTGYPEAFF
TRBV29-1,few,TRBD2,CSVSPGRATDTQYF
TRBV6-5,.,.,CASGDSRNEQFF
TRBV12-3/TRBV12-4,few,.,CASSLSSQPQHF